The rows below give T cell receptor beta chains drawn from one sample of a study of T cell clones after liver transplantation. Some clones are missing from TCRdb's copy, which holds only in-frame ones; the method was immunoSEQ multiplex PCR. This sample has some 80,000 clones, with roughly 80% found just once. The starting material was CD4+ T cells from blood, obtained less than 50 months after liver transplant. The receptors stem from a human patient who received a liver transplant. Some T cells may trace back to the graft donor. The CDR3 runs from the conserved cysteine through the conserved F or W. Fields, in order: V gene, clone size, J gene, D gene, CDR3 protein, CDR3 DNA. The D gene is left open where the match is weak. Clone size is given for some rows only: seen once, a few or many times, or a class if the clone is expanded.

v_gene: TRBV7-9; abundance: -; j_gene: TRBJ2-7; d_gene: -; CDR3aa: CASSTRISRTGEQYF; CDR3nt: TGTGCCAGCAGCACCCGAATATCCCGAACAGGGGAGCAGTACTTC
v_gene: TRBV7-3; abundance: -; j_gene: TRBJ1-1; d_gene: -; CDR3aa: CASSFGGNTEAFF; CDR3nt: TGTGCCAGCAGCTTCGGGGGGAACACTGAAGCTTTCTTT
v_gene: TRBV7-7; abundance: -; j_gene: TRBJ2-2; d_gene: -; CDR3aa: CASSLDRTGELFF; CDR3nt: TGTGCTAGCAGCTTAGACAGAACCGGGGAGCTGTTTTTT
v_gene: TRBV28; abundance: -; j_gene: TRBJ1-1; d_gene: TRBD1; CDR3aa: CASSTLRTGDFNTEAFF; CDR3nt: TGTGCCAGCAGTACCCTCCGGACAGGGGATTTTAACACTGAAGCTTTCTTT
v_gene: TRBV14; abundance: -; j_gene: TRBJ1-2; d_gene: -; CDR3aa: CAIRDTNYGYTF; CDR3nt: TGTGCCATCCGGGACACCAACTATGGCTACACCTTC
v_gene: TRBV7-2; abundance: -; j_gene: TRBJ2-7; d_gene: -; CDR3aa: CASSPSWTRQGNYEQYF; CDR3nt: TGTGCCAGCAGCCCTTCCTGGACGAGGCAGGGGAACTACGAGCAGTACTTC
v_gene: TRBV18; abundance: -; j_gene: TRBJ2-2; d_gene: -; CDR3aa: CASSPPAGNTGELFF; CDR3nt: TGTGCCAGCTCACCACCGGCCGGGAACACCGGGGAGCTGTTTTTT
v_gene: TRBV5-6; abundance: -; j_gene: TRBJ2-3; d_gene: -; CDR3aa: CASSRVPDTQYF; CDR3nt: TGTGCCAGCAGCAGGGTGCCAGATACGCAGTATTTT
v_gene: TRBV7-9; abundance: -; j_gene: TRBJ1-2; d_gene: -; CDR3aa: CASSLDGYGYTF; CDR3nt: TGTGCCAGCAGCTTAGACGGGTATGGCTACACCTTC
v_gene: TRBV7-2; abundance: -; j_gene: TRBJ1-1; d_gene: TRBD1; CDR3aa: CASSSGTGREAFF; CDR3nt: TGTGCCAGCAGCTCTGGGACAGGGAGGGAAGCTTTCTTT
v_gene: TRBV14; abundance: many; j_gene: TRBJ2-2; d_gene: -; CDR3aa: CASSQGRTRGELFF; CDR3nt: TGTGCCAGCAGCCAGGGCAGAACGAGGGGGGAGCTGTTTTTT
v_gene: TRBV18; abundance: -; j_gene: TRBJ2-4; d_gene: TRBD1; CDR3aa: CASSPGTGESF; CDR3nt: TGTGCCAGCTCACCCGGGACAGGGGAATCGTTC
v_gene: TRBV7-3; abundance: -; j_gene: TRBJ2-3; d_gene: -; CDR3aa: CATSRFYTDTQYF; CDR3nt: TGTGCCACGTCGCGGTTTTACACAGATACGCAGTATTTT
v_gene: TRBV21-1; abundance: -; j_gene: TRBJ2-7; d_gene: -; CDR3aa: CATKDRGHEQYF; CDR3nt: TGTGCCACCAAGGACAGGGGTCACGAGCAGTACTTC
v_gene: TRBV7-2; abundance: -; j_gene: TRBJ1-4; d_gene: -; CDR3aa: CASSLTITVGEKLFF; CDR3nt: TGTGCCAGCAGCTTAACGATCACAGTAGGGGAAAAACTGTTTTTT
v_gene: TRBV30; abundance: few; j_gene: TRBJ2-7; d_gene: -; CDR3aa: CAWSVRQAIGYYEQYF; CDR3nt: TGTGCCTGGAGTGTACGGCAAGCTATAGGTTACTACGAGCAGTACTTC
v_gene: TRBV6-5; abundance: -; j_gene: TRBJ2-7; d_gene: TRBD1; CDR3aa: CASSYSTGSSYEQYF; CDR3nt: TGTGCCAGCAGTTACTCGACAGGGAGCTCCTACGAGCAGTACTTC
v_gene: TRBV5-6; abundance: -; j_gene: TRBJ2-7; d_gene: -; CDR3aa: CASSLELGRYEQYF; CDR3nt: TGTGCCAGCAGCTTGGAGCTGGGTAGATACGAGCAGTACTTC
v_gene: TRBV4-2; abundance: -; j_gene: TRBJ2-5; d_gene: -; CDR3aa: CASSATTGGPGETQYF; CDR3nt: TGTGCCAGCAGCGCGACAACCGGGGGGCCGGGAGAGACCCAGTACTTC
v_gene: TRBV7-6; abundance: few; j_gene: TRBJ1-3; d_gene: -; CDR3aa: CASSLGGLGNTIYF; CDR3nt: TGTGCCAGCAGCTTAGGGGGTCTTGGAAACACCATATATTTT
v_gene: TRBV19; abundance: -; j_gene: TRBJ2-5; d_gene: -; CDR3aa: CASSTVFQETQYF; CDR3nt: TGTGCCAGTAGTACGGTGTTCCAAGAGACCCAGTACTTC
v_gene: TRBV2; abundance: few; j_gene: TRBJ1-1; d_gene: TRBD1; CDR3aa: CASILQGVKTEAFF; CDR3nt: TGTGCCAGCATATTACAGGGGGTTAAGACTGAAGCTTTCTTT
v_gene: TRBV7-2; abundance: -; j_gene: TRBJ2-7; d_gene: TRBD2; CDR3aa: CASSPRTSGNYEQYF; CDR3nt: TGTGCCAGCAGCCCACGGACTAGCGGGAACTACGAGCAGTACTTC
v_gene: TRBV7-2; abundance: -; j_gene: TRBJ2-1; d_gene: -; CDR3aa: CASSFARGNEQFF; CDR3nt: TGTGCCAGCAGCTTCGCGCGGGGTAATGAGCAGTTCTTC
v_gene: TRBV9; abundance: -; j_gene: TRBJ1-2; d_gene: TRBD1; CDR3aa: CASSGRDREIGNYGYTF; CDR3nt: TGTGCCAGCAGCGGCCGGGACAGGGAGATTGGTAACTATGGCTACACCTTC
v_gene: TRBV7-8; abundance: few; j_gene: TRBJ2-7; d_gene: -; CDR3aa: CASSPFYEQYF; CDR3nt: TGTGCCAGCAGCCCATTCTACGAGCAGTACTTC
v_gene: TRBV5-6; abundance: -; j_gene: TRBJ2-3; d_gene: -; CDR3aa: CASSLGPSASTDTQYF; CDR3nt: TGTGCCAGCAGCTTGGGTCCCAGCGCCAGCACAGATACGCAGTATTTT
v_gene: TRBV6-6; abundance: -; j_gene: TRBJ1-2; d_gene: -; CDR3aa: CASSYPGGGGYTF; CDR3nt: TGTGCCAGCAGTTACCCAGGAGGCGGTGGCTACACCTTC
v_gene: TRBV30; abundance: -; j_gene: TRBJ1-1; d_gene: -; CDR3aa: CAWGQSNTEAFF; CDR3nt: TGTGCCTGGGGACAGTCGAACACTGAAGCTTTCTTT
v_gene: TRBV19; abundance: few; j_gene: TRBJ2-7; d_gene: -; CDR3aa: CASSRSGASYEQYF; CDR3nt: TGTGCCAGTAGTCGATCGGGGGCCTCCTACGAGCAGTACTTC
v_gene: TRBV7-9; abundance: few; j_gene: TRBJ2-5; d_gene: TRBD2; CDR3aa: CASSRRSTSGSQETQYF; CDR3nt: TGTGCCAGCAGCCGAAGGTCGACTAGCGGATCGCAAGAGACCCAGTACTTC
v_gene: TRBV5-4; abundance: -; j_gene: TRBJ2-1; d_gene: -; CDR3aa: CASSPMRWDQGDNEQFF; CDR3nt: TGTGCCAGCAGCCCGATGAGGTGGGACCAAGGGGACAATGAGCAGTTCTTC
v_gene: TRBV7-2; abundance: -; j_gene: TRBJ1-1; d_gene: TRBD1; CDR3aa: CASSPTRQGNTEAFF; CDR3nt: TGTGCCAGCAGCCCGACGAGACAGGGGAACACTGAAGCTTTCTTT
v_gene: TRBV30; abundance: -; j_gene: TRBJ1-5; d_gene: -; CDR3aa: CAWSELVGGNQPQHF; CDR3nt: TGTGCCTGGAGTGAACTAGTGGGGGGAAATCAGCCCCAGCATTTT
v_gene: TRBV4-3; abundance: -; j_gene: TRBJ2-7; d_gene: -; CDR3aa: CASSQDGRPLYF; CDR3nt: TGCGCCAGCAGCCAAGATGGCAGGCCGCTGTACTTC
v_gene: TRBV19; abundance: -; j_gene: TRBJ2-1; d_gene: TRBD2; CDR3aa: CASSTHNSGRVRNEQFF; CDR3nt: TGTGCCAGTAGTACTCACAACTCCGGGAGGGTTAGAAATGAGCAGTTCTTC
v_gene: TRBV7-2; abundance: -; j_gene: TRBJ2-1; d_gene: -; CDR3aa: CASSLGGRVHNEQFF; CDR3nt: TGTGCCAGCAGCTTGGGGGGTCGGGTTCACAATGAGCAGTTCTTC
v_gene: TRBV25-1; abundance: few; j_gene: TRBJ1-2; d_gene: -; CDR3aa: CASSDARRRDGYTF; CDR3nt: TGTGCCAGCAGTGACGCCCGGAGGCGTGACGGCTACACCTTC
v_gene: TRBV7-6; abundance: once; j_gene: TRBJ1-1; d_gene: -; CDR3aa: CASSLDQGHSSTEAFF; CDR3nt: TGTGCCAGCAGCTTGGACCAGGGACATTCAAGCACTGAAGCTTTCTTT
v_gene: TRBV9; abundance: -; j_gene: TRBJ2-7; d_gene: TRBD1; CDR3aa: CASSAETGTYEQYF; CDR3nt: TGTGCCAGCAGCGCAGAGACAGGGACCTACGAGCAGTACTTC
v_gene: TRBV7-3; abundance: -; j_gene: TRBJ2-2; d_gene: -; CDR3aa: CASSLREAGNTGELFF; CDR3nt: TGTGCCAGCAGCTTAAGAGAGGCGGGGAACACCGGGGAGCTGTTTTTT
v_gene: TRBV4-2; abundance: -; j_gene: TRBJ2-6; d_gene: -; CDR3aa: CASSQGDSPSGANVLTF; CDR3nt: TGTGCCAGCAGCCAAGGCGACAGTCCGTCTGGGGCCAACGTCCTGACTTTC
v_gene: TRBV19; abundance: -; j_gene: TRBJ2-5; d_gene: TRBD1; CDR3aa: CATGQGSQETQYF; CDR3nt: TGTGCCACTGGACAGGGGAGTCAAGAGACCCAGTACTTC
v_gene: TRBV7-9; abundance: -; j_gene: TRBJ2-1; d_gene: TRBD1; CDR3aa: CASRLRQGSEQFF; CDR3nt: TGTGCCAGCAGGTTAAGACAGGGGTCTGAGCAGTTCTTC
v_gene: TRBV4-3; abundance: -; j_gene: TRBJ2-3; d_gene: TRBD2; CDR3aa: CASSQVSSGGVTQYF; CDR3nt: TGCGCCAGCAGCCAAGTATCCAGCGGGGGGGTTACGCAGTATTTT
v_gene: TRBV5-1; abundance: -; j_gene: TRBJ2-1; d_gene: -; CDR3aa: CASSLFDTYNEQFF; CDR3nt: TGCGCCAGCAGCTTGTTTGACACTTACAATGAGCAGTTCTTC
v_gene: TRBV5-1; abundance: -; j_gene: TRBJ1-1; d_gene: -; CDR3aa: CASSLDGGTDTEAFF; CDR3nt: TGCGCCAGCAGCTTGGATGGGGGGACTGACACTGAAGCTTTCTTT
v_gene: TRBV11-2; abundance: -; j_gene: TRBJ2-3; d_gene: -; CDR3aa: CASSLGRIGPDTQYF; CDR3nt: TGTGCCAGCAGCTTAGGACGGATCGGGCCAGATACGCAGTATTTT
v_gene: TRBV4-2; abundance: -; j_gene: TRBJ2-3; d_gene: -; CDR3aa: CASSSRTGTDTQYF; CDR3nt: TGTGCCAGCAGCTCTCGGACAGGCACAGATACGCAGTATTTT
v_gene: TRBV18; abundance: -; j_gene: TRBJ2-3; d_gene: TRBD2; CDR3aa: CASSALAGAADTQYF; CDR3nt: TGTGCCAGCTCGGCCCTAGCGGGGGCGGCAGATACGCAGTATTTT
v_gene: TRBV5-1; abundance: -; j_gene: TRBJ1-1; d_gene: -; CDR3aa: CASSLTGMDTEAFF; CDR3nt: TGCGCCAGCAGCTTGACGGGCATGGACACTGAAGCTTTCTTT
v_gene: TRBV19; abundance: -; j_gene: TRBJ2-7; d_gene: -; CDR3aa: CASSISQTYEQYF; CDR3nt: TGTGCCAGTAGTATTAGCCAAACCTACGAGCAGTACTTC
v_gene: TRBV2; abundance: -; j_gene: TRBJ2-2; d_gene: -; CDR3aa: CASGKRSGWAGELFF; CDR3nt: TGTGCCAGCGGCAAAAGGTCAGGGTGGGCCGGGGAGCTGTTTTTT
v_gene: TRBV4-3; abundance: -; j_gene: TRBJ2-1; d_gene: TRBD2; CDR3aa: CASSQANQLLAGGAWDEQFF; CDR3nt: TGCGCCAGCAGCCAAGCTAACCAACTACTAGCGGGAGGGGCTTGGGATGAGCAGTTCTTC
v_gene: TRBV4-2; abundance: -; j_gene: TRBJ2-4; d_gene: TRBD1; CDR3aa: CASSQGPGDRVIQYF; CDR3nt: TGTGCCAGCAGCCAAGGGCCGGGGGACAGGGTCATTCAGTACTTC
v_gene: TRBV29-1; abundance: once; j_gene: TRBJ1-2; d_gene: -; CDR3aa: CSVLVGGYTF; CDR3nt: TGCAGCGTTCTGGTCGGAGGCTACACCTTC
v_gene: TRBV9; abundance: -; j_gene: TRBJ1-1; d_gene: -; CDR3aa: CASSTLGEGTEAFF; CDR3nt: TGTGCCAGCAGCACTCTTGGGGAGGGCACTGAAGCTTTCTTT
v_gene: TRBV5-4; abundance: -; j_gene: TRBJ2-7; d_gene: -; CDR3aa: CASSLSGVPYEQYF; CDR3nt: TGTGCCAGCAGCTTGTCGGGAGTTCCGTACGAGCAGTACTTC
v_gene: TRBV9; abundance: -; j_gene: TRBJ1-2; d_gene: TRBD1; CDR3aa: CASRGQGLYGYTF; CDR3nt: TGTGCCAGCAGGGGACAGGGCCTCTATGGCTACACCTTC